This entry features one T cell receptor beta chain sequence. This entry belongs to a study of control samples from healthy donors and cancer patients. The table came from immunoSEQ multiplex PCR; TCRdb's copy has only in-frame clones and leaves some out. The repertoire holds 130,000 or so clones, with about 94% as singletons. The CDR3 has 11 amino acids. Trimming cost V 1 base and J 6 bases, with 4 bases left between them. Per the germline V gene, CDR1 is SEHNR and CDR2 is FQNEAQ (reference sequence). Material for sequencing was PBMCs. The rearrangement uses TRBV7-9 and TRBJ2-7; D gene uncertain. The clonotype was recovered from a man between 60 and 70 years old with colorectal cancer. The CDR3 DNA reads TGTGCCAGCAGCTTAGGCGCCGAGCAGTACTTC. Encoded protein: CASSLGAEQYF.